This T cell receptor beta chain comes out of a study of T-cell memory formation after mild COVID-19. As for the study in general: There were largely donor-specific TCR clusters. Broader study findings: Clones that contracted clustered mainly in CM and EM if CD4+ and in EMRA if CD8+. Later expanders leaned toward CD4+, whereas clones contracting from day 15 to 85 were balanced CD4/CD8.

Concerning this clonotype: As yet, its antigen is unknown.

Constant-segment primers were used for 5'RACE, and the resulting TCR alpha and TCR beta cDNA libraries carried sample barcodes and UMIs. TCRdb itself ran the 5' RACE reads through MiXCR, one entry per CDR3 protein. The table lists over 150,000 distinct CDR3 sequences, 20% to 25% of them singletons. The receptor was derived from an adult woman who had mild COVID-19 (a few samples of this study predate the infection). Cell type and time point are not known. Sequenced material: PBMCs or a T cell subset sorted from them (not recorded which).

The CDR3 nucleotides read TGTGCCAGCAGTTACTCCCGGCAGGAGAGTTTTAACTATGGCTACACCTTC. It specifies CASSYSRQESFNYGYTF. The chain recombines TRBV6-5 with TRBJ1-2; D ambiguous. The V and J ends lost 0 bases and 1 base respectively, with 15 bases between them. The CDR3 has 17 amino acids. Germline CDR1 MNHEY, CDR2 SVGAGI.